The 28 T cell receptor beta chains presented below share a single source sample, sequenced in a study of PD-1 blockade in classical Hodgkin lymphoma. Sequencing used immunoSEQ multiplex PCR; TCRdb keeps in-frame clones, though not all of them. The repertoire holds 25,000 to 30,000 clones, with about 78% as singletons. All the patients suffered relapse after autologous stem cell transplantation, and brentuximab vedotin exposure differed. The sequenced sample was peripheral blood mononuclear cells (PBMCs), obtained before the second cycle of nivolumab. These receptors were obtained from a human donor with classical Hodgkin lymphoma.

V and J are TRBV5-1 and TRBJ2-2; D is possibly TRBD2 (6 bases). This CDR3 contains 16 residues. CDR1 and CDR2 from the germline V gene are SGHRS and YFSETQ. V lost 1 base and J lost 1, with 11 bases in between. In DNA, the CDR3 is TGCGCCAGCAGCTTGCTTCCGGGGGTGAACACCGGGGAGCTGTTTTTT. This sequence encodes CASSLLPGVNTGELFF. Drawing the rest from reference TRBV5-1 and TRBJ2-2, the complete variable domain is KAGVTQTPRYLIKTRGQQVTLSCSPISGHRSVSWYQQTPGQGLQFLFEYFSETQRNKGNFPGRFSGRQFSNSRSEMNVSTLELGDSALYLCASSLLPGVNTGELFFGEGSRLTVL.

This clone has a handful of counts. The chain links TRBV11-3 to TRBJ2-1, with a possible D match to TRBD2 (6 bases). CDR1 is SGHNT, CDR2 YENEEA, per germline. CDR3 size: 18 residues. V lost 5 bases and J lost 6, with 26 bases in between. The CDR3 region is CASSPRPGRYNPSNEQFF. The CDR3 bases are TGTGCCAGCAGCCCCCGCCCGGGGAGGTACAACCCCAGCAATGAGCAGTTCTTC.

The chain employs TRBV6-5 and TRBJ2-5; 8 bases are a match to TRBD1. This CDR3 comprises 16 residues. Looked up from germline, CDR1 is MNHEY and CDR2 is SVGAGI. J gave up 1 base and V 0 bases, and 4 bases lay outside the gene matches. In nucleotides, the CDR3 is TGTGCCAGCAGTTACTCAGGACAGGGTATCCAAGAGACCCAGTACTTC. It codes for CASSYSGQGIQETQYF.

This chain joins TRBV6-5 and TRBJ2-1, with D perhaps TRBD2 (5 bases). Germline V gene data show CDR1 as MNHEY and CDR2 as SVGAGI. The V gene lost 0 bases and the J gene lost 3 bases, with 12 bases spanning the gap. This CDR3 is built from 16 residues. The CDR3 coding sequence is TGTGCCAGCAGTTACTCGGCGGGTCCAGTCTACAATGAGCAGTTCTTC. Protein sequence: CASSYSAGPVYNEQFF.

The CDR3 DNA sequence: TGTGCCAGCAGGGCAGGGACGTACACAGATACGCAGTATTTT. As protein: CASRAGTYTDTQYF. The V and J genes are TRBV6-6 and TRBJ2-3, with D tentatively TRBD1 or TRBD2 (5 bases each). Germline V gives CDR1 MNHNY, CDR2 SVGAGI (reference sequence). V was cut by 6 bases and J by 2 bases, with 12 bases left in between. This CDR3 region has 14 residues.

This chain joins TRBV11-3 and TRBJ2-2; D perhaps matches TRBD2 (6 bases). Trimming stripped 1 base from V and 1 base from J, with 7 bases between. The CDR3 runs 15 residues. Germline CDR1 is SGHNT and CDR2 is YENEEA. CDR3 sequence: CASSLVGGNTGELFF. CDR3 DNA: TGTGCCAGCAGCTTAGTCGGGGGGAACACCGGGGAGCTGTTTTTT.

The chain employs TRBV5-6 and TRBJ1-1; 9 nucleotides agree with TRBD1. Trimming took 0 bases from V and 4 from J; bases not matched to a gene: 4. There are 15 residues in the CDR3. Per germline, CDR1 SGHDT and CDR2 YYEEEE. CDR3 in DNA: TGTGCCAGCAGCTTGGGGGACAGGGTGACCACTGAAGCTTTCTTT. The encoded protein is CASSLGDRVTTEAFF. Drawing the rest from reference TRBV5-6 and TRBJ1-1, the complete variable domain is DAGVTQSPTHLIKTRGQQVTLRCSPKSGHDTVSWYQQALGQGPQFIFQYYEEEERQRGNFPDRFSGHQFPNYSSELNVNALLLGDSALYLCASSLGDRVTTEAFFGQGTRLTVV.

This clone has more than one count but fewer than ten. J is TRBJ1-1 and V is TRBV7-9; D possibly corresponds to TRBD1 (5 bases). The V and J ends lost 4 bases and 1 base respectively, with 10 bases between them. CDR1 and CDR2 from the germline V gene are SEHNR and FQNEAQ (reference sequence). This CDR3 contains 14 residues. The CDR3 DNA is TGTGCCAGCAGCTACCGGGACGGGAACACTGAAGCTTTCTTT. It translates to CASSYRDGNTEAFF. Looking up the rest from reference TRBV7-9 and TRBJ1-1 gives the full variable domain: DTGVSQNPRHKITKRGQNVTFRCDPISEHNRLYWYRQTLGQGPEFLTYFQNEAQLEKSRLLSDRFSAERPKGSFSTLEIQRTEQGDSAMYLCASSYRDGNTEAFFGQGTRLTVV.

The CDR3 nucleotides read TGTGCCAGCAGCTTAGATCCGACAGCTTCCGTCTCTGGGGCCAACGTCCTGACTTTC. Translating gives CASSLDPTASVSGANVLTF. The chain carries TRBV7-6 and TRBJ2-6, with D possibly matching TRBD1 (5 bases). Trimming removed 1 base from V and 0 bases from J, with 16 bases in between. The CDR3 totals 19 residues. Germline V gene lookup returns CDR1 SGHVS and CDR2 FNYEAQ.

This clone appeared a single time. The chain recombines TRBV7-9 with TRBJ2-2, with D perhaps matching TRBD2 (6 bases). V lost 7 bases to trimming and J lost 0 bases, with 21 bases between them. Germline V gene lookup returns CDR1 SEHNR and CDR2 FQNEAQ (reference sequence). This CDR3 spans 18 amino acids. CDR3 protein: CASTKVGGSFANTGELFF. The CDR3 coding sequence is TGTGCCAGCACCAAAGTCGGGGGATCGTTCGCGAACACCGGGGAGCTGTTTTTT.

This chain connects TRBV7-2 to TRBJ2-3, with TRBD1 identical over 8 bases. Germline CDR1 SGHTA, CDR2 FQGNSA. CDR3 size: 15 residues. V was clipped by 3 bases and J by 6 bases; unmatched bases: 8. CDR3 coding DNA: TGTGCCAGCAGCTTGACGCCAGGGGGCGGGGATACGCAGTATTTT. The encoded protein is CASSLTPGGGDTQYF. Filled out from reference TRBV7-2 and TRBJ2-3, the complete variable domain reads GAGVSQSPSNKVTEKGKDVELRCDPISGHTALYWYRQSLGQGLEFLIYFQGNSAPDKSGLPSDRFSAERTGGSVSTLTIQRTQQEDSAVYLCASSLTPGGGDTQYFGPGTRLTVL.

The J gene is TRBJ2-1, the V gene TRBV9; D might be TRBD1 or TRBD2, each matching 5 bases. The CDR3 totals 12 residues. V dropped 4 bases and J dropped 9 bases, with 11 bases sitting between them. Germline V gene sequence: CDR1 SGDLS, CDR2 YYNGEE. CDR3 protein: CASSLLGVEQFF. CDR3 DNA sequence: TGTGCCAGCAGCCTCTTGGGGGTTGAGCAGTTCTTC.

V and J are TRBV4-2 and TRBJ1-2, with no clear D. CDR1 LGHNA and CDR2 YNFKEQ come from the germline V gene. V was clipped by 0 bases and J by 4 bases, with 12 bases between them. This CDR3 region has 15 residues. The CDR3 spells CASSQDFAGFYGYTF. The DNA for the CDR3 is TGTGCCAGCAGCCAAGATTTTGCGGGGTTCTATGGCTACACCTTC.

The rearrangement joins TRBV11-1 to TRBJ1-2; D gene ambiguous. Per germline, CDR1 SGHAT and CDR2 FQDESV (reference sequence). The length of the CDR3 is 14 residues. Trimming cost V 0 bases and J 0 bases, with 5 bases left between them. CDR3 region: CASSLANPNYGYTF. CDR3 coding DNA: TGTGCCAGCAGCTTAGCCAACCCTAACTATGGCTACACCTTC. Based on the CDR3 plus reference TRBV11-1 and TRBJ1-2, the full variable domain is EAEVAQSPRYKITEKSQAVAFWCDPISGHATLYWYRQILGQGPELLVQFQDESVVDDSQLPKDRFSAERLKGVDSTLKIQPAELGDSAMYLCASSLANPNYGYTFGSGTRLTVV.

The genes are TRBV11-2 and TRBJ1-2; no firm D call. Germline loops: CDR1 SGHAT, CDR2 FQNNGV. The length of the CDR3 is 13 residues. The ends were cut back, 0 bases at V and 5 bases at J, with 7 bases in the middle. The CDR3 nucleotides read TGTGCCAGCAGCTTAGATAGACGATATGGCTACACCTTC. Translating it yields CASSLDRRYGYTF.

The chain links TRBV18 to TRBJ1-1; perhaps TRBD1 as D (6 bases). V lost 2 bases and J 6 bases, leaving 10 bases between the germline ends. This CDR3 is 13 amino acids long. Germline CDR1 and CDR2: KGHSH and LQKENI. The CDR3 sequence: CASSPISGAEAFF. In DNA form, the CDR3 reads TGTGCCAGCTCACCAATATCAGGGGCTGAAGCTTTCTTT.

This clone has just one count. This chain connects TRBV7-8 to TRBJ1-4, with no clear D. The length of the CDR3 is 12 residues. Between the trimmed V and J ends, which lost 2 bases and 8 bases, there was a span of 6 bases. Germline CDR1 is SGHVS and CDR2 is FQNEAQ. The CDR3 sequence: CASSLLQEKLFF. As DNA, the CDR3 is TGTGCCAGCAGCTTACTACAGGAAAAACTGTTTTTT.

The chain employs TRBV30 and TRBJ1-1; D remains ambiguous. The V and J ends lost 0 bases and 0 bases respectively, with 11 bases between them. The CDR3 covers 15 residues. The germline V gene encodes CDR1 GTSNPN and CDR2 SVGIG (reference sequence). This CDR3 reads CAWSVSLALNTEAFF. The CDR3 DNA reads as TGTGCCTGGAGTGTATCGCTAGCATTGAACACTGAAGCTTTCTTT. Full variable domain (rest looked up from reference TRBV30 and TRBJ1-1): SQTIHQWPATLVQPVGSPLSLECTVEGTSNPNLYWYRQAAGRGLQLLFYSVGIGQISSEVPQNLSASRPQDRQFILSSKKLLLSDSGFYLCAWSVSLALNTEAFFGQGTRLTVV.

This chain connects TRBV2 to TRBJ2-1, with 9 bases matching TRBD2. This CDR3 has 16 amino acids. Germline CDR1 SNHLY, CDR2 FYNNEI. Germline trimming cut 2 bases from V and 2 bases from J; bases unmatched to any gene: 4. CDR3 bases: TGTGCCAGCAGTGAATCTCTAGCGGGAACCTACAATGAGCAGTTCTTC. Its protein product is CASSESLAGTYNEQFF.

CDR3 nucleotide sequence: TGTGCCAGCAGTCCAGGGGGGAACTATGGCTACACCTTC. Translated: CASSPGGNYGYTF. The chain uses TRBV28 and TRBJ1-2; 7 bases align to TRBD1. The CDR3 has 13 residues. Germline V gene lookup returns CDR1 MDHEN and CDR2 SYDVKM. After removal of 5 bases from V and 2 bases from J, the junction contained 2 bases not matched to a gene.

The chain uses TRBV19 and TRBJ1-2; perhaps TRBD1 as D (5 bases). Germline CDR1 LNHDA, CDR2 SQIVND (reference sequence). This CDR3 is built from 13 residues. Trimming stripped 2 bases from V and 8 bases from J, with 12 bases between. This CDR3 is CASSIKPHRGYTF. The CDR3 region has the DNA TGTGCCAGTAGTATAAAACCCCACAGGGGCTACACCTTC.

Sample share makes this clone medium-sized. V usage is TRBV9 and J usage is TRBJ1-4; D remains ambiguous. Germline CDR1 reads SGDLS; CDR2 reads YYNGEE. The CDR3 runs 14 residues. Trimming removed 2 bases from V and 5 bases from J, with 10 bases in between. The CDR3 here is CASSVRSGNEKLFF. CDR3 nucleotide sequence: TGTGCCAGCAGCGTGCGGTCGGGAAATGAAAAACTGTTTTTT.

The chain uses TRBV10-1 and TRBJ2-1; 8 positions match TRBD2. CDR1 WNHNN and CDR2 SYGVQD come from the germline V gene (reference sequence). The V gene end was trimmed by 8 bases and the J gene end by 8 bases; junction bases not matched to a gene: 14. This CDR3 is 15 amino acids long. CDR3 DNA: TGCGCCAGCCCCCCGTCCCACGGGGGGGCTTATGAGCAGTTCTTC. It specifies CASPPSHGGAYEQFF.

The chain carries TRBV15 and TRBJ1-3; 9 bases match TRBD1. From germline, CDR1 is LNHNV and CDR2 YYDKDF (reference sequence). The CDR3 runs 16 residues. V lost 0 bases, J lost 7 bases, and 7 bases stayed unmatched. CDR3 amino acids: CATSRDPGTGRNTIYF. The CDR3 DNA sequence: TGTGCCACCAGCAGAGATCCCGGGACAGGGAGGAACACCATATATTTT.

The chain couples TRBV2 to TRBJ1-2; D not certain. V was pared by 4 bases and J by 3 bases, with 9 bases between. Germline assignment: CDR1 SNHLY and CDR2 FYNNEI. The CDR3 extends over 13 amino acids. CDR3 nucleotide sequence: TGTGCCAGCAGTGTATGGGGAGACTATGGCTACACCTTC. It codes for CASSVWGDYGYTF.

This clone showed up just a few times. The V call is TRBV5-1, the J call TRBJ2-5; 7 bases are a match to TRBD1. The CDR3 spans 15 residues. Germline-derived CDR1 and CDR2 are SGHRS and YFSETQ. V gave up 0 bases and J gave up 5 bases; unmatched junction bases: 7. CDR3 loop: CASSLETGTLETQYF. CDR3 bases: TGCGCCAGCAGCTTGGAGACAGGGACGCTTGAGACCCAGTACTTC.

The chain links TRBV7-2 to TRBJ2-5, with a possible D match to TRBD2 (7 bases). The CDR3 length is 12 residues. V was cut by 1 base and J by 14 bases, with 14 bases left in between. Germline assignment: CDR1 SGHTA and CDR2 FQGNSA. CDR3 region: CASSLVPAGAYF. The CDR3, as DNA: TGTGCCAGCAGCTTAGTCCCGGCGGGGGCTTACTTC.

V is TRBV6-1 and J is TRBJ2-3; 7 bases fit TRBD2. The germline V gene has CDR1 MNHNS and CDR2 SASEGT. This CDR3 has 15 amino acids. V lost 5 bases and J lost 3; bases outside the gene matches: 8. CDR3 amino acids: CASSTRLAATDTQYF. The CDR3 DNA reads TGTGCCAGCAGTACCCGACTAGCCGCGACAGATACGCAGTATTTT.